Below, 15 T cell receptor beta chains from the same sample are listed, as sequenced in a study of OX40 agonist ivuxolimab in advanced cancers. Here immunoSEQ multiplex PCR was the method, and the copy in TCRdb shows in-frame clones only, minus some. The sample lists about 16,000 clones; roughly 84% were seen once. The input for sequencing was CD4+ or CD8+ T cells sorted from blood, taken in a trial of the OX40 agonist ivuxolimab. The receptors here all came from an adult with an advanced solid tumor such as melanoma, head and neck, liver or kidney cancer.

The CDR3 spells CASTARGGNSNQPQHF. Here the CDR3 DNA reads TGTGCCAGTACCGCCAGAGGAGGAAATAGCAATCAGCCCCAGCATTTT. The V call is TRBV19, the J call TRBJ1-5; no definite D call. Germline lookup yields CDR1 LNHDA and CDR2 SQIVND (reference sequence). Trimming took 7 bases from V and 0 from J, leaving 16 bases between them. The CDR3 runs 16 residues. Full variable domain (outside the CDR3, taken from reference TRBV19 and TRBJ1-5): DGGITQSPKYLFRKEGQNVTLSCEQNLNHDAMYWYRQDPGQGLRLIYYSQIVNDFQKGDIAEGYSVSREKKESFPLTVTSAQKNPTAFYLCASTARGGNSNQPQHFGDGTRLSIL.

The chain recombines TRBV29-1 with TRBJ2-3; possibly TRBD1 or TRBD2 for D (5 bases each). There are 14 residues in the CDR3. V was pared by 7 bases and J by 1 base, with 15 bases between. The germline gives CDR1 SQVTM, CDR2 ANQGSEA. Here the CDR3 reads CSGTGPLGTDTQYF. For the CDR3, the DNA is TGCAGCGGTACGGGACCCCTGGGCACAGATACGCAGTATTTT.

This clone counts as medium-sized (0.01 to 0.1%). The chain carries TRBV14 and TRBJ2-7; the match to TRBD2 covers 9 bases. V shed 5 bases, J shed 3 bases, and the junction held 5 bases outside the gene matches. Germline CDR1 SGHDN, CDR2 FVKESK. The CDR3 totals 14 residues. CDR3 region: CASSFSSGNYEQYF. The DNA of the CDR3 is TGTGCCAGCAGCTTTTCTAGCGGGAACTACGAGCAGTACTTC.

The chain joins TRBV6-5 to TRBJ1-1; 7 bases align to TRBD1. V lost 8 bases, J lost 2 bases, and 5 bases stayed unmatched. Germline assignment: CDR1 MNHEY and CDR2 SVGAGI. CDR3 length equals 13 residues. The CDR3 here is CASRGTANTEAFF. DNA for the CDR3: TGTGCCAGCCGCGGGACAGCCAACACTGAAGCTTTCTTT.

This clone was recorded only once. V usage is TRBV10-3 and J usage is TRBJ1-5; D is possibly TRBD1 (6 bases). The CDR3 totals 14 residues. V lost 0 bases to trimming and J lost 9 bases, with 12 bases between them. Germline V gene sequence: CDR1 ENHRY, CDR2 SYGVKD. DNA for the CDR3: TGTGCCATCAGTGAGTCGAGGGACACGGGGCCCCAGCATTTT. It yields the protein CAISESRDTGPQHF.

The CDR3 bases are TGCGCCAGCAGCACCGACCAAGAGACCCAGTACTTC. Protein sequence: CASSTDQETQYF. The chain recombines TRBV5-1 with TRBJ2-5; no firm D call. The ends were cut back, 4 bases at V and 0 bases at J, with 4 bases in the middle. The germline V gene has CDR1 SGHRS and CDR2 YFSETQ. The CDR3 is made up of 12 amino acids.

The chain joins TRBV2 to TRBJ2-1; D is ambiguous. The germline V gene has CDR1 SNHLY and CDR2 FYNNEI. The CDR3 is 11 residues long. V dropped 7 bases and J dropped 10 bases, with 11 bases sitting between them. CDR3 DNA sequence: TGTGCCAGCATTGCAGAATTAGAGCAGTTCTTC. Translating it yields CASIAELEQFF. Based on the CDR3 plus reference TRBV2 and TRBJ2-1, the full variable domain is EPEVTQTPSHQVTQMGQEVILRCVPISNHLYFYWYRQILGQKVEFLVSFYNNEISEKSEIFDDQFSVERPDGSNFTLKIRSTKLEDSAMYFCASIAELEQFFGPGTRLTVL.

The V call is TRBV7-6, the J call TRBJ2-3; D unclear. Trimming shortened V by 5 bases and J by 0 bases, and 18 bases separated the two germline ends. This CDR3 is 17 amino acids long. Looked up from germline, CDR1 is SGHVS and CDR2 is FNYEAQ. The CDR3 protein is CASSPLSPKTSTDTQYF. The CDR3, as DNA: TGTGCCAGCAGCCCCCTTTCCCCGAAGACTAGCACAGATACGCAGTATTTT.

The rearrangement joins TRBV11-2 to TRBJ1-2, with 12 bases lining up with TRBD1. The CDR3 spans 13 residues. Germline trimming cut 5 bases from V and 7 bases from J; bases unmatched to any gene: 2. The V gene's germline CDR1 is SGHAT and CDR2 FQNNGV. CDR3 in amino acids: CASSRDRGLGYTF. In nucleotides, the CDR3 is TGTGCCAGCAGCCGGGACAGGGGGCTTGGCTACACCTTC.

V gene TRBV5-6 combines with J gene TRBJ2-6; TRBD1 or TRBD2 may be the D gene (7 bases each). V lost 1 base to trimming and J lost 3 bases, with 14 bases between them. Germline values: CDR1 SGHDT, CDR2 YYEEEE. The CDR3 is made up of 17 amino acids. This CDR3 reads CASSLRPGGDGANVLTF. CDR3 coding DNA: TGTGCCAGCAGCTTGAGGCCAGGGGGGGATGGGGCCAACGTCCTGACTTTC.

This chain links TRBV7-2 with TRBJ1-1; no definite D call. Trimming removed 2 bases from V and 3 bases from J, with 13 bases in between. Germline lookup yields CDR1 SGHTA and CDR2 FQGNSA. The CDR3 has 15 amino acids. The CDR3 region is CASSLSGMGDTEAFF. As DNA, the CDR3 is TGTGCCAGCAGCTTATCGGGGATGGGTGACACTGAAGCTTTCTTT.

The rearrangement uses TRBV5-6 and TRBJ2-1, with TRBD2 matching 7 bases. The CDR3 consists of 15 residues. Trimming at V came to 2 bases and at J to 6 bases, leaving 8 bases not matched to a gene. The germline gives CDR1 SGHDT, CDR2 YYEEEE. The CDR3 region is CASSFWRENSNEQFF. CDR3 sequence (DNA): TGTGCCAGCAGCTTTTGGCGGGAGAACAGCAATGAGCAGTTCTTC.

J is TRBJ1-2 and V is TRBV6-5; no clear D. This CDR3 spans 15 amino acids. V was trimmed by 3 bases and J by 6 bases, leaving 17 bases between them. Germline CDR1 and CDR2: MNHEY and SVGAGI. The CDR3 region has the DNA TGTGCCAGCAGTTATAATCAGGTTGGGTACGATGGCTACACCTTC. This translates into CASSYNQVGYDGYTF.

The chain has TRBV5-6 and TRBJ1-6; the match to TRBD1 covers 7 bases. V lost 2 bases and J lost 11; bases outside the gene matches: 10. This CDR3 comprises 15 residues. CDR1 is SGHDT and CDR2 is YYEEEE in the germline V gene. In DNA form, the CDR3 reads TGTGCCAGCAGCTTATACGACAGGGAGCAGGCACCCCTCCACTTT. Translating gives CASSLYDREQAPLHF.

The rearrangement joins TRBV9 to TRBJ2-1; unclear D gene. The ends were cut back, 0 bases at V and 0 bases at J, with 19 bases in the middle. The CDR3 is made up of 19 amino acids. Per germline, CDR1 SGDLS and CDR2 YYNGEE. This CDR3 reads CASSVVSSTTTSSYNEQFF. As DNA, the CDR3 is TGTGCCAGCAGCGTAGTCTCGAGCACAACGACGAGCTCCTACAATGAGCAGTTCTTC. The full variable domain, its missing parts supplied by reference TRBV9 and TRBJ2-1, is DSGVTQTPKHLITATGQRVTLRCSPRSGDLSVYWYQQSLDQGLQFLIQYYNGEERAKGNILERFSAQQFPDLHSELNLSSLELGDSALYFCASSVVSSTTTSSYNEQFFGPGTRLTVL.